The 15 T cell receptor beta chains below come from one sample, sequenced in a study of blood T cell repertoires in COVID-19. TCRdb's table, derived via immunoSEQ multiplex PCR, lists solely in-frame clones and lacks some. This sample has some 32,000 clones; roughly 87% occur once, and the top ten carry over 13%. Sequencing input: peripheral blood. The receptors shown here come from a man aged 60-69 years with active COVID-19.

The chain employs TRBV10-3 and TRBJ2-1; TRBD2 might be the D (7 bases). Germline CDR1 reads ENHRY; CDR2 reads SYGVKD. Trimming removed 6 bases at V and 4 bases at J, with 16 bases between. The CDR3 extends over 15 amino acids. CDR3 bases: TGTGCCATCAGCGCCCAGGGGAGGGTTTACAATGAGCAGTTCTTC. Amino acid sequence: CAISAQGRVYNEQFF.

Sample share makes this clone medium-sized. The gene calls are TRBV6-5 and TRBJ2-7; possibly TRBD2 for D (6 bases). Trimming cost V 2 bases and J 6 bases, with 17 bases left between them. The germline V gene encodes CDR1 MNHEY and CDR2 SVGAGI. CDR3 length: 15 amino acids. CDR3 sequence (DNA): TGTGCCAGCAGTTACCCGGGACTTAATGGGGTCGAGCAGTACTTC. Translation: CASSYPGLNGVEQYF.

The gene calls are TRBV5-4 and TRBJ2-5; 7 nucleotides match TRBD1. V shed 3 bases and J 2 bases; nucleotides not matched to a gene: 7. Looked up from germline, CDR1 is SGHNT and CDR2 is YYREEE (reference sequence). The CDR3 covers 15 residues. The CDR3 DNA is TGTGCCAGCAGCTGGAGAGGGGGCAGGCAAGAGACCCAGTACTTC. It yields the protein CASSWRGGRQETQYF. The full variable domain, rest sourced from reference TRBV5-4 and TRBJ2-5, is ETGVTQSPTHLIKTRGQQVTLRCSSQSGHNTVSWYQQALGQGPQFIFQYYREEENGRGNFPPRFSGLQFPNYSSELNVNALELDDSALYLCASSWRGGRQETQYFGPGTRLLVL.

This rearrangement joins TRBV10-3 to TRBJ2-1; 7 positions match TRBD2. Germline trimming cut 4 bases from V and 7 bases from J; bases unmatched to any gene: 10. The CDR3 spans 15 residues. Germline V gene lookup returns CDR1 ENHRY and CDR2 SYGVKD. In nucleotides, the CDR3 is TGTGCCATCAGTGCGAGCGGGATTGGTAGGAATGAGCAGTTCTTC. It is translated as CAISASGIGRNEQFF.

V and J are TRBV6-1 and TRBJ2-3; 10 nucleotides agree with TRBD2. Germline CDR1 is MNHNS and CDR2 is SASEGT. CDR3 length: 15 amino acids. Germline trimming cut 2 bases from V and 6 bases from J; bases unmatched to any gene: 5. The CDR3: CASSENSGRGDTQYF. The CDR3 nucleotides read TGTGCCAGCAGTGAAAACAGCGGGAGGGGCGATACGCAGTATTTT.

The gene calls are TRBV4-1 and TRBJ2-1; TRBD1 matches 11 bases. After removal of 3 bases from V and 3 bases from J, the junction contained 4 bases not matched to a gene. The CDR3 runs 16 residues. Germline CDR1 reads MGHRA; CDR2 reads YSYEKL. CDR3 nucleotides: TGCGCCAGCAGCCACGGGACAGGGGGTTTCTACAATGAGCAGTTCTTC. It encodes CASSHGTGGFYNEQFF.

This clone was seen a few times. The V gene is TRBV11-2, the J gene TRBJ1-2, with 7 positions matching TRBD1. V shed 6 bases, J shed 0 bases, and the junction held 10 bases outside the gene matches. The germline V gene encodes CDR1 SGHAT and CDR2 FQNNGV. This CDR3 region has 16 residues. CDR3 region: CASRPLTGRTNYGYTF. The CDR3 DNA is TGTGCCAGCAGACCACTGACAGGGCGGACTAACTATGGCTACACCTTC. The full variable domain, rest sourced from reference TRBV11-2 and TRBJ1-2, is EAGVAQSPRYKIIEKRQSVAFWCNPISGHATLYWYQQILGQGPKLLIQFQNNGVVDDSQLPKDRFSAERLKGVDSTLKIQPAKLEDSAVYLCASRPLTGRTNYGYTFGSGTRLTVV.

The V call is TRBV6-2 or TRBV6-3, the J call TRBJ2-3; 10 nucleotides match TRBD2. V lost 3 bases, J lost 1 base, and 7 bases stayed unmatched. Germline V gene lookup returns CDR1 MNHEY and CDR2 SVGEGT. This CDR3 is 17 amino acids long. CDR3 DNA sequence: TGTGCCAGCAGTTATGGAACTAGCGGGGCTCGCACAGATACGCAGTATTTT. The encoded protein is CASSYGTSGARTDTQYF.

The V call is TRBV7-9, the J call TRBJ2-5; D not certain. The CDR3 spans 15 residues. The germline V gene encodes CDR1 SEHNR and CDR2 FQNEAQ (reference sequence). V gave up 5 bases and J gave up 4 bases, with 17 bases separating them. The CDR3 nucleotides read TGTGCCAGCAGCCCCACCCCCTACCTTCCAGAGACCCAGTACTTC. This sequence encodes CASSPTPYLPETQYF.

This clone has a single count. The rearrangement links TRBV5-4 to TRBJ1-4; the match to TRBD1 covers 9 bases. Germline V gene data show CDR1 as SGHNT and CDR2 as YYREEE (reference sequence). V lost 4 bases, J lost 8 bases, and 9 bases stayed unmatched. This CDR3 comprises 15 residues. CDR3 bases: TGTGCCAGCAGCAGGGGACAGGGAGGTTACGAAAAACTGTTTTTT. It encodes CASSRGQGGYEKLFF.

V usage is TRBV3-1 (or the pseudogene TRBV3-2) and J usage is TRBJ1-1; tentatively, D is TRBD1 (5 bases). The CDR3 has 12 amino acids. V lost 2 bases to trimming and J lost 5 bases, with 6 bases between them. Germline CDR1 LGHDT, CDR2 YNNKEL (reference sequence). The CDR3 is CASSQQGTEAFF. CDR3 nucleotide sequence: TGTGCCAGCAGCCAACAGGGAACTGAAGCTTTCTTT.

The CDR3 loop is CASSLEFGPNYGYTF. The CDR3 DNA reads TGTGCCAGCAGCTTAGAATTTGGGCCTAACTATGGCTACACCTTC. V usage is TRBV11-2 and J usage is TRBJ1-2; D remains ambiguous. This CDR3 is 15 amino acids long. Between the trimmed V and J ends, which lost 0 bases and 0 bases, there was a span of 8 bases. Looked up from germline, CDR1 is SGHAT and CDR2 is FQNNGV.

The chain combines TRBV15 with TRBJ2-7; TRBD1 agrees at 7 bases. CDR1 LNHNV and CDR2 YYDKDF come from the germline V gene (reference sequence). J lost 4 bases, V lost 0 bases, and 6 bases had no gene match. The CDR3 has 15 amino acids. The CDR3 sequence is CATSRETGTAYEQYF. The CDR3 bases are TGTGCCACCAGCAGAGAAACCGGGACAGCGTACGAGCAGTACTTC.

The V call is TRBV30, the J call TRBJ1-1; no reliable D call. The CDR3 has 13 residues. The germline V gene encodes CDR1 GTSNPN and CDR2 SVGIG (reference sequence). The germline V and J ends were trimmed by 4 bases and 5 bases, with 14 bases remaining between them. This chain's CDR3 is CAWIAGWGTEAFF. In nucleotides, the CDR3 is TGTGCCTGGATCGCGGGTTGGGGAACTGAAGCTTTCTTT.

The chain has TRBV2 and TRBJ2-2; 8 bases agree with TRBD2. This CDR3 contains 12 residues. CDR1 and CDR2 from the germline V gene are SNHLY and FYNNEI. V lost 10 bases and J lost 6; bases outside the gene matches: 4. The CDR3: CATGLAPGELFF. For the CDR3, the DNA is TGTGCCACCGGACTAGCCCCCGGGGAGCTGTTTTTT. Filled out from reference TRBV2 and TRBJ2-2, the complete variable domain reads EPEVTQTPSHQVTQMGQEVILRCVPISNHLYFYWYRQILGQKVEFLVSFYNNEISEKSEIFDDQFSVERPDGSNFTLKIRSTKLEDSAMYFCATGLAPGELFFGEGSRLTVL.